These 24 T cell receptor beta chains originate from one sample sequenced in a study of blood T cell repertoires in COVID-19. Profiling relied on immunoSEQ multiplex PCR, and the TCRdb table lists in-frame clones only, not all of them. Of approximately 480,000 clones in the sample, approximately 90% were seen once. Sequenced material: PBMCs or T cells enriched from blood (not recorded which). The receptors were sampled from a woman younger than 30 who had recovered from COVID-19.

This chain uses TRBV12-3 or TRBV12-4 with TRBJ1-2; D gene uncertain. This CDR3 region has 13 residues. Between the trimmed V and J ends, which lost 7 bases and 3 bases, there was a span of 12 bases. The CDR3 is CASTLGRDYGYTF. Written as DNA, the CDR3 is TGTGCCAGCACCTTAGGGAGGGACTATGGCTACACCTTC.

The chain couples TRBV27 to TRBJ1-2; TRBD1 agrees at 9 bases. The V and J ends lost 0 bases and 4 bases, in that order; junction bases with no gene match: 9. This CDR3 has 17 residues. From germline, CDR1 is MNHEY and CDR2 SMNVEV (reference sequence). CDR3 loop: CASSLSAGGTGFYGYTF. DNA for the CDR3: TGTGCCAGCAGTTTATCGGCCGGGGGGACAGGGTTCTATGGCTACACCTTC.

The chain employs TRBV19 and TRBJ1-1, with TRBD1 matching over 11 bases. CDR1 is LNHDA, CDR2 SQIVND, per germline (reference sequence). Trimming removed 5 bases from V and 0 bases from J; junction bases left unmatched: 5. The CDR3 loop spans 16 amino acids. The CDR3 DNA is TGTGCCAGTAGTTGGGACAGGGGGTTCATGAACACTGAAGCTTTCTTT. Protein: CASSWDRGFMNTEAFF. The full variable domain, its missing parts supplied by reference TRBV19 and TRBJ1-1, is DGGITQSPKYLFRKEGQNVTLSCEQNLNHDAMYWYRQDPGQGLRLIYYSQIVNDFQKGDIAEGYSVSREKKESFPLTVTSAQKNPTAFYLCASSWDRGFMNTEAFFGQGTRLTVV.

In this sample, this clone turned up many times. This chain connects TRBV18 to TRBJ2-1; D is unclear. The CDR3 extends over 13 amino acids. Germline V gives CDR1 KGHSH, CDR2 LQKENI. V lost 1 base to trimming and J lost 5 bases, with 6 bases between them. This CDR3 reads CASSPQQNNEQFF. CDR3 DNA: TGTGCCAGCTCACCACAACAGAACAATGAGCAGTTCTTC.

The chain joins TRBV7-8 to TRBJ2-7; D is undetermined. This CDR3 region has 14 residues. CDR1 SGHVS and CDR2 FQNEAQ come from the germline V gene. With 5 bases removed from V and 1 base from J, the gap between germline ends came to 12 bases. CDR3 amino acids: CASSLQVPSYEQYF. In nucleotides, the CDR3 is TGTGCCAGCAGCCTCCAGGTCCCTTCCTACGAGCAGTACTTC.

This clone was counted only a few times. The rearrangement joins TRBV6-5 to TRBJ2-7; 7 bases are shared with TRBD1. Trimming at V came to 0 bases and at J to 3 bases, leaving 2 bases not matched to a gene. There are 14 residues in the CDR3. Germline CDR1 MNHEY, CDR2 SVGAGI. Written as DNA, the CDR3 is TGTGCCAGCAGTTACTCGGCAGGGGGCTACGAGCAGTACTTC. Translating it yields CASSYSAGGYEQYF.

The chain recombines TRBV29-1 with TRBJ1-1; 8 bases map to TRBD1. The CDR3 has 15 residues. Per germline, CDR1 SQVTM and CDR2 ANQGSEA. J was trimmed by 2 bases and V by 3 bases; bases with no gene match: 8. CDR3 protein: CSVEYTGGSNTEAFF. In DNA, the CDR3 is TGCAGCGTTGAGTATACAGGGGGATCAAACACTGAAGCTTTCTTT.

V and J are TRBV28 and TRBJ1-5; D perhaps matches TRBD1 (6 bases). From germline, CDR1 is MDHEN and CDR2 SYDVKM. This CDR3 region has 15 residues. V gave up 7 bases and J gave up 2 bases, with 15 bases separating them. CDR3 bases: TGTGCCAGCAACCCTTACAGGACAGGCAATCAGCCCCAGCATTTT. Translating it yields CASNPYRTGNQPQHF.

This rearrangement joins TRBV3-1 (or the pseudogene TRBV3-2) to TRBJ2-1; 9 bases line up with TRBD2. The CDR3 sequence is 15 residues long. V was pared by 4 bases and J by 1 base, with 2 bases of the junction left unmatched. Germline CDR1 and CDR2: LGHDT and YNNKEL (reference sequence). CDR3 sequence reads: CASSLTSGSYNEQFF. The CDR3 nucleotides are TGTGCCAGCAGCCTCACTAGCGGGTCCTACAATGAGCAGTTCTTC.

The sample holds one count of this clone. The chain carries TRBV5-1 and TRBJ2-5; 10 positions agree with TRBD1. From germline, CDR1 is SGHRS and CDR2 YFSETQ. J was trimmed by 2 bases and V by 4 bases; bases with no gene match: 5. The length of the CDR3 is 15 residues. The CDR3 sequence is CASSRGQGNQETQYF. CDR3 DNA sequence: TGCGCCAGCAGCCGGGGACAGGGGAATCAAGAGACCCAGTACTTC. Full variable domain (outside the CDR3, taken from reference TRBV5-1 and TRBJ2-5): KAGVTQTPRYLIKTRGQQVTLSCSPISGHRSVSWYQQTPGQGLQFLFEYFSETQRNKGNFPGRFSGRQFSNSRSEMNVSTLELGDSALYLCASSRGQGNQETQYFGPGTRLLVL.

With respect to this clone: Other nucleotide sequences in the sample specify the same CDR3. The V gene is TRBV5-1, the J gene TRBJ1-5, with a weak D call TRBD1 (6 bases). Per germline, CDR1 SGHRS and CDR2 YFSETQ. The CDR3 has 15 residues. Trimming shortened V by 0 bases and J by 2 bases, and 9 bases separated the two germline ends. Here the CDR3 DNA reads TGCGCCAGCAGCTTGGATGGGGGCGGCAATCAGCCCCAGCATTTT. Protein: CASSLDGGGNQPQHF.

This clone was found once. V gene TRBV30 combines with J gene TRBJ2-1, with 10 bases lining up with TRBD2. Losses at the gene ends were 2 bases for V and 8 bases for J; bases not matched to a gene: 12. The germline V gene has CDR1 GTSNPN and CDR2 SVGIG (reference sequence). CDR3 size: 16 residues. Here the CDR3 DNA reads TGTGCCTGGAGTAATAGACGGAGCGGGGGGGGAGATGAGCAGTTCTTC. Amino acid sequence: CAWSNRRSGGGDEQFF. Full variable domain (rest looked up from reference TRBV30 and TRBJ2-1): SQTIHQWPATLVQPVGSPLSLECTVEGTSNPNLYWYRQAAGRGLQLLFYSVGIGQISSEVPQNLSASRPQDRQFILSSKKLLLSDSGFYLCAWSNRRSGGGDEQFFGPGTRLTVL.

The rearrangement links TRBV28 to TRBJ2-1; 8 bases are a match to TRBD1. J gave up 6 bases and V 3 bases, and 4 bases lay outside the gene matches. CDR3 length: 14 amino acids. Per germline, CDR1 MDHEN and CDR2 SYDVKM. The CDR3: CASSFLTGANEQFF. CDR3 nucleotides: TGTGCCAGCAGTTTTTTGACAGGGGCCAATGAGCAGTTCTTC. Based on the CDR3 plus reference TRBV28 and TRBJ2-1, the full variable domain is DVKVTQSSRYLVKRTGEKVFLECVQDMDHENMFWYRQDPGLGLRLIYFSYDVKMKEKGDIPEGYSVSREKKERFSLILESASTNQTSMYLCASSFLTGANEQFFGPGTRLTVL.

The J gene is TRBJ2-5, the V gene TRBV29-1; the D gene is possibly TRBD1 (6 bases). The CDR3 has 14 amino acids. CDR1 SQVTM and CDR2 ANQGSEA come from the germline V gene. V was shortened by 6 bases and J by 4 bases, with 18 bases between the two germline ends. The CDR3 here is CSVGAGPIAETQYF. Written as DNA, the CDR3 is TGCAGCGTGGGGGCCGGGCCCATAGCAGAGACCCAGTACTTC.

This clone came up a few times. This CDR3 is also generated by other DNA sequences in the sample. V is TRBV7-2 and J is TRBJ2-7; D is undetermined. V lost 1 base to trimming and J lost 1 base, with 8 bases between them. The CDR3 consists of 14 residues. Germline V gives CDR1 SGHTA, CDR2 FQGNSA. The CDR3 coding sequence is TGTGCCAGCAGCTTAGGACCGGGTTCCTACGAGCAGTACTTC. It yields the protein CASSLGPGSYEQYF.

The rearrangement links TRBV10-1 to TRBJ1-5, with unresolved D. V was clipped by 3 bases and J by 1 base, with 10 bases between them. Germline lookup yields CDR1 WNHNN and CDR2 SYGVQD (reference sequence). This CDR3 spans 15 amino acids. Written as DNA, the CDR3 is TGCGCCAGCAGTGACGTCCGCGGGAGCAATCAGCCCCAGCATTTT. It translates to CASSDVRGSNQPQHF.

The chain couples TRBV7-2 to TRBJ2-2; 9 bases line up with TRBD2. The CDR3 is made up of 17 amino acids. The V and J ends lost 2 bases and 5 bases, in that order; junction bases with no gene match: 9. Germline values: CDR1 SGHTA, CDR2 FQGNSA. CDR3 bases: TGTGCCAGCAGCTTAAGTCCGGCGGGGGGGCCGACCGGGGAGCTGTTTTTT. This gives the protein CASSLSPAGGPTGELFF.

J is TRBJ2-1 and V is TRBV5-8; 9 bases are shared with TRBD2. Germline V CDR1 and CDR2: SGHTS, YDEGEE. V was clipped by 5 bases and J by 5 bases; unmatched bases: 5. The CDR3 totals 14 residues. For the CDR3, the DNA is TGTGCCAGCAGGTTGCGGGGGGGGGACAATGAGCAGTTCTTC. This sequence encodes CASRLRGGDNEQFF.

V usage is TRBV30 and J usage is TRBJ1-2; D remains ambiguous. Germline CDR1 reads GTSNPN; CDR2 reads SVGIG (reference sequence). The V gene lost 2 bases and the J gene lost 2 bases, with 15 bases spanning the gap. This CDR3 has 15 amino acids. CDR3 region: CAWSWEADRNYGYTF. The CDR3 DNA follows: TGTGCCTGGAGTTGGGAGGCAGATAGAAACTATGGCTACACCTTC.

The J gene is TRBJ2-3, the V gene TRBV7-9; tentative D call: TRBD1 (5 bases). V dropped 6 bases and J dropped 0 bases, with 25 bases sitting between them. Germline V lookup: CDR1 SEHNR, CDR2 FQNEAQ (reference sequence). The CDR3 length is 19 residues. The CDR3 sequence is CASRLYPPVTASSTDTQYF. The CDR3 DNA reads TGTGCCAGCAGATTATATCCCCCCGTGACAGCTTCTAGCACAGATACGCAGTATTTT.

The rearrangement joins TRBV28 to TRBJ1-4, with TRBD1 matching over 7 bases. V lost 6 bases to trimming and J lost 8 bases; unmatched junction nucleotides: 9. The CDR3 contains 14 residues. Germline V gene data show CDR1 as MDHEN and CDR2 as SYDVKM. The CDR3 spells CASRSGTAGEKLFF. CDR3 DNA sequence: TGTGCCAGCAGATCCGGGACAGCAGGGGAAAAACTGTTTTTT.

This clone occurred a few times. The chain is built from TRBV6-2 or TRBV6-3 and TRBJ2-1; 12 bases line up with TRBD2. From germline, CDR1 is MNHEY and CDR2 SVGEGT. This CDR3 is 16 amino acids long. Trimming removed 4 bases from V and 7 bases from J; junction bases left unmatched: 8. CDR3 bases: TGTGCCAGCAGTTTCCGACTAGCGGGGGTTCAGAATGAGCAGTTCTTC. Translating it yields CASSFRLAGVQNEQFF.

Concerning this clone: At the DNA level, this CDR3 is encoded by other sequences in the same sample as well. The rearrangement uses TRBV3-1 (or the pseudogene TRBV3-2) and TRBJ1-1; the match to TRBD1 covers 8 bases. This CDR3 has 13 amino acids. The V segment lost 4 bases and the J segment 6 bases; nucleotides outside the gene matches: 4. Germline V gene data show CDR1 as LGHDT and CDR2 as YNNKEL (reference sequence). The chain's CDR3 is CASSPTGEAEAFF. In DNA, the CDR3 is TGTGCCAGCAGCCCGACAGGGGAGGCTGAAGCTTTCTTT.

The chain employs TRBV11-2 and TRBJ2-4, with D maybe TRBD1 (5 bases). The CDR3 has 15 residues. V was clipped by 6 bases and J by 5 bases, with 17 bases between them. Germline assignment: CDR1 SGHAT and CDR2 FQNNGV. DNA of the CDR3: TGTGCCAGCAGTTTCACAGGCGGATATGAAAACATTCAGTACTTC. Protein product: CASSFTGGYENIQYF.